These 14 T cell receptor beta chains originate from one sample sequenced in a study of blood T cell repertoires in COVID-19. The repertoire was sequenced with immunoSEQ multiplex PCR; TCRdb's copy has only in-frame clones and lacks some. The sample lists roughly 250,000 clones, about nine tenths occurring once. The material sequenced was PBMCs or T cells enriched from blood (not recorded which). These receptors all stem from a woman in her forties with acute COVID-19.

The DNA for the CDR3 is TGTGCCAGTAACCCCCCAGGGGCAAGGAACAATGAGCAGTTCTTC. It is translated as CASNPPGARNNEQFF. The V and J genes are TRBV19 and TRBJ2-1; D might be TRBD1 (6 bases). This CDR3 has 15 residues. V was pared by 7 bases and J by 5 bases, with 18 bases between. Germline V gene lookup returns CDR1 LNHDA and CDR2 SQIVND (reference sequence).

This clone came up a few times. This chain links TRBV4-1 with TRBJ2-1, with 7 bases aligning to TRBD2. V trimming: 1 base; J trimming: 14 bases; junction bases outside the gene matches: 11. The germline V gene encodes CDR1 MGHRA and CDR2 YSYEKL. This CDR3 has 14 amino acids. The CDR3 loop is CASSQVPSGPPKFF. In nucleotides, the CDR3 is TGCGCCAGCAGCCAAGTCCCTAGCGGTCCCCCCAAGTTCTTC.

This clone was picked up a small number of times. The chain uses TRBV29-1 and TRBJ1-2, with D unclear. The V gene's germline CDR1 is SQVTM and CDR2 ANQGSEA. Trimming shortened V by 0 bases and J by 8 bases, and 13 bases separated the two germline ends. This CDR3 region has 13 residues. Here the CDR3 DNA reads TGCAGCGTTGAAGAGTACCTAGGCGGAGGCTACACCTTC. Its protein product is CSVEEYLGGGYTF.

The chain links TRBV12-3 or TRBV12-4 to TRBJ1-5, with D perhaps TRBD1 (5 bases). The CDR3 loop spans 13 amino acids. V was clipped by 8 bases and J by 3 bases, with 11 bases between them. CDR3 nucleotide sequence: TGTGCCAGCGGCACAGGAGACAATCAGCCCCAGCATTTT. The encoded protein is CASGTGDNQPQHF.

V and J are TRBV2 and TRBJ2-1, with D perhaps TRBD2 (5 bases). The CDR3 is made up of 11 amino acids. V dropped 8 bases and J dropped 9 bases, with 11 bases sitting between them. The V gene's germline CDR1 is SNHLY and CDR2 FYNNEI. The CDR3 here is CASLGGFEQFF. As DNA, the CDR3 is TGTGCCAGCCTTGGCGGGTTTGAGCAGTTCTTC.

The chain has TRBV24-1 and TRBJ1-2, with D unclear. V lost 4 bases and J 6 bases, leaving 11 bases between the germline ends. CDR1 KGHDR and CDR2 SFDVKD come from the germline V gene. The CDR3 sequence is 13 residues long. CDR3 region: CATSDTESDGYTF. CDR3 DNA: TGTGCCACCAGTGACACAGAGAGTGATGGCTACACCTTC.

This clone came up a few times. The CDR3 sequence: CASSRTSSTNEKLFF. The CDR3, as DNA: TGTGCCAGCAGCCGAACGAGTTCCACTAATGAAAAACTGTTTTTT. J is TRBJ1-4 and V is TRBV11-3, with D unresolved. Trimming shortened V by 5 bases and J by 2 bases, and 12 bases separated the two germline ends. The CDR3 sequence is 15 residues long. CDR1 is SGHNT, CDR2 YENEEA, per germline.

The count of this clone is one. Here the CDR3 reads CASSAGQGDQPQHF. The DNA for the CDR3 is TGTGCCAGCAGTGCTGGACAGGGGGATCAGCCCCAGCATTTT. V gene TRBV28 combines with J gene TRBJ1-5, with TRBD1 matching over 10 bases. Germline V CDR1 and CDR2: MDHEN, SYDVKM. Unmatched junction bases numbered 3, after V lost 5 bases and J lost 5 bases. This CDR3 comprises 14 residues. The variable domain in full, with the rest retrieved from reference TRBV28 and TRBJ1-5, is DVKVTQSSRYLVKRTGEKVFLECVQDMDHENMFWYRQDPGLGLRLIYFSYDVKMKEKGDIPEGYSVSREKKERFSLILESASTNQTSMYLCASSAGQGDQPQHFGDGTRLSIL.

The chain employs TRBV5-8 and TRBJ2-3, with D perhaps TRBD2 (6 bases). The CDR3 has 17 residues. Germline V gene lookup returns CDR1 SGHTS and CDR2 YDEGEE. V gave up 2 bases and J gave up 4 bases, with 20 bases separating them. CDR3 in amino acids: CASSFGGRPSDADTQYF. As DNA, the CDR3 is TGTGCCAGCAGCTTTGGGGGAAGACCTAGCGACGCAGATACGCAGTATTTT.

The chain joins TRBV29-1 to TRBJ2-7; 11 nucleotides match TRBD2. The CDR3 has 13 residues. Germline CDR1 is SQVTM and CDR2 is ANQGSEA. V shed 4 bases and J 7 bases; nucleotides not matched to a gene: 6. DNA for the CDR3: TGCAGCGTTGTCGTTAGCGGGAGGGTGGAGCAGTACTTC. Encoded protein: CSVVVSGRVEQYF.

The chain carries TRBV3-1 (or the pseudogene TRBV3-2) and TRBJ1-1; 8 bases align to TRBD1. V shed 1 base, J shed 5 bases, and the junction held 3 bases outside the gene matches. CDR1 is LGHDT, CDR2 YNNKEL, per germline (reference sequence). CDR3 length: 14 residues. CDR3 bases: TGTGCCAGCAGCCAAGGGGACAGGCGGACTGAAGCTTTCTTT. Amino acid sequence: CASSQGDRRTEAFF.

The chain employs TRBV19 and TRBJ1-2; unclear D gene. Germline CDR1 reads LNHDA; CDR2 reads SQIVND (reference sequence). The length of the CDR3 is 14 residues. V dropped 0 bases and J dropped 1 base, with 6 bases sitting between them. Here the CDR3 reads CASSIDLSNYGYTF. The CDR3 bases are TGTGCCAGTAGTATAGATCTCAGTAACTATGGCTACACCTTC. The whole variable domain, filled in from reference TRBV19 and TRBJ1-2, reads DGGITQSPKYLFRKEGQNVTLSCEQNLNHDAMYWYRQDPGQGLRLIYYSQIVNDFQKGDIAEGYSVSREKKESFPLTVTSAQKNPTAFYLCASSIDLSNYGYTFGSGTRLTVV.

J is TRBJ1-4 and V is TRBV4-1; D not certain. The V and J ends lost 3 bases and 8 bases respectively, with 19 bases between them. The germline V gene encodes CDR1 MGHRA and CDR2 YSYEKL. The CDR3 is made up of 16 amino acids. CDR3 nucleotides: TGCGCCAGCAGCCACCCTAAGGGAGGTTTGCTCGAAAAACTGTTTTTT. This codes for CASSHPKGGLLEKLFF.

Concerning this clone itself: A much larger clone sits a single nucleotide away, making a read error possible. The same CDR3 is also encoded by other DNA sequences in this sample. CDR3 loop: CASSLQYEQYF. DNA of the CDR3: TGTGCCAGCAGTTTACAGTACGAGCAGTACTTC. V gene TRBV12-3 or TRBV12-4 combines with J gene TRBJ2-7; D remains ambiguous. This CDR3 region has 11 residues. V lost 2 bases and J lost 4, with 3 bases in between.